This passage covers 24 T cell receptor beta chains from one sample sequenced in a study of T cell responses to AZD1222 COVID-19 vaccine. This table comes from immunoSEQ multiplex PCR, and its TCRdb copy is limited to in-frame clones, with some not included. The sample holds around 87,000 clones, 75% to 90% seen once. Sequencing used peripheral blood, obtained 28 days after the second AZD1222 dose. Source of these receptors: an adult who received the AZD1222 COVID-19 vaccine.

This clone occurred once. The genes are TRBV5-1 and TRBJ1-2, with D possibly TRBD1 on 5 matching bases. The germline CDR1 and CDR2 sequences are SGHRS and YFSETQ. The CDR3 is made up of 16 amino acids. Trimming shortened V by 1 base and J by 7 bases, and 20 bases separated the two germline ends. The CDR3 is CASSLPSFRDDSGYTF. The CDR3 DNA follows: TGCGCCAGCAGCTTGCCGAGCTTCCGGGACGATAGTGGCTACACCTTC. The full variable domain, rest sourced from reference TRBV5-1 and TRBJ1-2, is KAGVTQTPRYLIKTRGQQVTLSCSPISGHRSVSWYQQTPGQGLQFLFEYFSETQRNKGNFPGRFSGRQFSNSRSEMNVSTLELGDSALYLCASSLPSFRDDSGYTFGSGTRLTVV.

The CDR3 protein is CASSPNTGSYGYTF. In DNA, the CDR3 is TGTGCCAGCAGTCCCAATACAGGGAGCTATGGCTACACCTTC. The chain links TRBV6-2 or TRBV6-3 to TRBJ1-2; perhaps TRBD1 as D (6 bases). Germline lookup yields CDR1 MNHEY and CDR2 SVGEGT. Trimming stripped 5 bases from V and 4 bases from J, with 14 bases between. The CDR3 is 14 amino acids.

The chain's CDR3 is CASSPLPRPQHF. The DNA of the CDR3 is TGTGCCAGCAGTCCCCTTCCTCGGCCCCAGCATTTT. The chain employs TRBV12-3 or TRBV12-4 and TRBJ1-5; unclear D gene. This CDR3 has 12 amino acids. Trimming removed 5 bases from V and 9 bases from J, with 11 bases in between.

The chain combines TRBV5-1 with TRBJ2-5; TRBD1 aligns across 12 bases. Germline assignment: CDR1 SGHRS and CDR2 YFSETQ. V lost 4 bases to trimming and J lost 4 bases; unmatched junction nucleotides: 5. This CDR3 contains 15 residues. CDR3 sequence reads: CASSPRDRGRETQYF. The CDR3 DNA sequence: TGCGCCAGCAGCCCCCGGGACAGGGGGCGAGAGACCCAGTACTTC.

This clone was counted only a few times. CDR3 nucleotides: TGCAGCGTTGAAACAGGGGGCGTTTTTGAGCAGTTCTTC. Translated, it gives CSVETGGVFEQFF. The rearrangement joins TRBV29-1 to TRBJ2-1; 9 bases align to TRBD1. CDR3 length equals 13 residues. Germline V lookup: CDR1 SQVTM, CDR2 ANQGSEA. V was clipped by 2 bases and J by 9 bases; unmatched bases: 5.

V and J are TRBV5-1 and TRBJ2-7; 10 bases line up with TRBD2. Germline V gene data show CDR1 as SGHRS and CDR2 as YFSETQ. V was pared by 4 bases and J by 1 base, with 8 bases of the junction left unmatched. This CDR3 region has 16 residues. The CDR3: CASSAASGSGSYEQYF. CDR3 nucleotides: TGCGCCAGCAGCGCCGCTAGCGGGAGTGGGTCCTACGAGCAGTACTTC.

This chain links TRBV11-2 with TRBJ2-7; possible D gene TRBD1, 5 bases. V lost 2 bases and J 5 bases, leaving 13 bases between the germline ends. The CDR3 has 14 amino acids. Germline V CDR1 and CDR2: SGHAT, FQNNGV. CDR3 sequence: CASSLSQGSNEQYF. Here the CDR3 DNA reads TGTGCCAGCAGCTTATCCCAGGGATCCAACGAGCAGTACTTC.

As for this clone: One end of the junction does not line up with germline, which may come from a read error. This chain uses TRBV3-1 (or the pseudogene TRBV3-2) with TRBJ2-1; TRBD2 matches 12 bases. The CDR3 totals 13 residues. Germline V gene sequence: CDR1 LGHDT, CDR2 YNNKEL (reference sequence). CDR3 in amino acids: CASSPVTSGSPVF. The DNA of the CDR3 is TGTGCCAGCAGCCCGGTGACTAGCGGGAGCCCGGTCTTC.

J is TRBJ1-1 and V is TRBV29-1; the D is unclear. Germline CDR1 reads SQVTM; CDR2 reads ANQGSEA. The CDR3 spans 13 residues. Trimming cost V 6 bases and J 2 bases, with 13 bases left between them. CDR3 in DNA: TGCAGCGTCCGACTTTGGGGTAACACTGAAGCTTTCTTT. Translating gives CSVRLWGNTEAFF.

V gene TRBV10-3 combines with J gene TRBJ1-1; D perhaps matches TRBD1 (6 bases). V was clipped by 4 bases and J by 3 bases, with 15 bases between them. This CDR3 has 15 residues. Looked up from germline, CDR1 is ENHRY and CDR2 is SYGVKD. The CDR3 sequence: CAISGLRGEDTEAFF. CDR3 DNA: TGTGCCATCAGTGGATTAAGGGGGGAAGACACTGAAGCTTTCTTT.

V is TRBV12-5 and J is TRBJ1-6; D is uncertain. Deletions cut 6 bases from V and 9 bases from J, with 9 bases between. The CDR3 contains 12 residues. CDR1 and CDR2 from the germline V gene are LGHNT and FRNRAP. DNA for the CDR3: TGTGCTAGTGGAGGGTCCGCTTCACCCCTCCACTTT. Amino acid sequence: CASGGSASPLHF.

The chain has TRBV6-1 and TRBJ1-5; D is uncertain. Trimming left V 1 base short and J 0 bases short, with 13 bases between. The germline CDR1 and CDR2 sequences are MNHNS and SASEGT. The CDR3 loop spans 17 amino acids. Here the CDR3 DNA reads TGTGCCAGCAGTGAAGGCTTGGCATCGGATAGCAATCAGCCCCAGCATTTT. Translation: CASSEGLASDSNQPQHF.

As DNA, the CDR3 is TGTGCCTGGAGTGGGACAGGGTACACTGAAGCTTTCTTT. Its protein product is CAWSGTGYTEAFF. The chain has TRBV30 and TRBJ1-1, with 8 bases matching TRBD1. Germline values: CDR1 GTSNPN, CDR2 SVGIG (reference sequence). V lost 1 base, J lost 3 bases, and 1 base stayed unmatched. There are 13 residues in the CDR3.

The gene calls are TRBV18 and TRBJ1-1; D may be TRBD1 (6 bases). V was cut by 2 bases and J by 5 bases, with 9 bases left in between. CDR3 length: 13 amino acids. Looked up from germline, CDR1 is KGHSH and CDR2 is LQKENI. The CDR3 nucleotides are TGTGCCAGCTCACCAATAAGGGGGACTGAAGCTTTCTTT. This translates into CASSPIRGTEAFF. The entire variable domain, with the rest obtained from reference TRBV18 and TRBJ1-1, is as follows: NAGVMQNPRHLVRRRGQEARLRCSPMKGHSHVYWYRQLPEEGLKFMVYLQKENIIDESGMPKERFSAEFPKEGPSILRIQQVVRGDSAAYFCASSPIRGTEAFFGQGTRLTVV.

CDR3 in DNA: TGCGCCAGCACCGCAGGGGGCGGGAACACCGGGGAGCTGTTTTTT. This sequence encodes CASTAGGGNTGELFF. This sequence joins TRBV5-1 and TRBJ2-2, with 8 bases that match TRBD1. Germline V CDR1 and CDR2: SGHRS, YFSETQ. The CDR3 covers 15 residues. V trimming: 6 bases; J trimming: 1 base; junction bases outside the gene matches: 5.

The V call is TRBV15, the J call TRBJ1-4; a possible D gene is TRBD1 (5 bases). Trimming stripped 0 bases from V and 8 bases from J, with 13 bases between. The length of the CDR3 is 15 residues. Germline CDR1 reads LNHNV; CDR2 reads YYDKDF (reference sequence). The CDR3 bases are TGTGCCACCAGCAGAGATCGAGGGGTGGGAGAAAAACTGTTTTTT. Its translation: CATSRDRGVGEKLFF.

The CDR3 DNA reads as TGTGCCAGCAGTTACTCAGAGGTGCACTCTGGAAACACCATATATTTT. Protein product: CASSYSEVHSGNTIYF. The rearrangement links TRBV6-6 to TRBJ1-3, with D unresolved. Germline CDR1 is MNHNY and CDR2 is SVGAGI (reference sequence). V gave up 0 bases and J gave up 0 bases, with 9 bases separating them. The CDR3 length is 16 residues.

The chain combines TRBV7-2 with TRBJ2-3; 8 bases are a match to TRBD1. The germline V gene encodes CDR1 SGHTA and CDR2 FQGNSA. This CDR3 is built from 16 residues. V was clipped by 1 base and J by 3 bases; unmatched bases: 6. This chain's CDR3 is CASSLGPGGRTDTQYF. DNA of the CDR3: TGTGCCAGCAGCTTAGGTCCAGGGGGCAGGACAGATACGCAGTATTTT.

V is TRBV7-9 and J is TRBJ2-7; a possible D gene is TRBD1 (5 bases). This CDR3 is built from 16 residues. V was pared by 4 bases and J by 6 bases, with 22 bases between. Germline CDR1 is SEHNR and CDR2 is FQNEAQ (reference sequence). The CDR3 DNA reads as TGTGCCAGCAGCTCGAGTACAGGTCTTAACTCCCTCGAGCAGTACTTC. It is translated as CASSSSTGLNSLEQYF.

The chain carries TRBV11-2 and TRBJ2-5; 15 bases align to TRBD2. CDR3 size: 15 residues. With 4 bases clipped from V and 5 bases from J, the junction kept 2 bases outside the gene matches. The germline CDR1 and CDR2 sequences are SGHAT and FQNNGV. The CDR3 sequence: CASSSGTSGRETQYF. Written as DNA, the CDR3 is TGTGCCAGCAGCTCTGGGACTAGCGGGAGGGAGACCCAGTACTTC. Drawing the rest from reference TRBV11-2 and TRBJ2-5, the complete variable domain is EAGVAQSPRYKIIEKRQSVAFWCNPISGHATLYWYQQILGQGPKLLIQFQNNGVVDDSQLPKDRFSAERLKGVDSTLKIQPAKLEDSAVYLCASSSGTSGRETQYFGPGTRLLVL.

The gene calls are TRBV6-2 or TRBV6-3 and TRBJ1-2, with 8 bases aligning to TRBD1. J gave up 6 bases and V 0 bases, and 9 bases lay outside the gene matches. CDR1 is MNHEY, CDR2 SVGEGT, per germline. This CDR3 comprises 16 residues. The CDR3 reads CASSYSKSQGANGYTF. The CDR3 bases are TGTGCCAGCAGTTACTCGAAATCCCAGGGGGCAAATGGCTACACCTTC.

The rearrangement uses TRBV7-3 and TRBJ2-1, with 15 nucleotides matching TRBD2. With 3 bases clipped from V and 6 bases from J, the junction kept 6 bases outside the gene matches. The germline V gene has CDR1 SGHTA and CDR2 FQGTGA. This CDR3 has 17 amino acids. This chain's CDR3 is CASSLGLAGGSGNEQFF. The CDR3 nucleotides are TGTGCCAGCAGCTTGGGACTAGCGGGAGGATCCGGCAATGAGCAGTTCTTC.

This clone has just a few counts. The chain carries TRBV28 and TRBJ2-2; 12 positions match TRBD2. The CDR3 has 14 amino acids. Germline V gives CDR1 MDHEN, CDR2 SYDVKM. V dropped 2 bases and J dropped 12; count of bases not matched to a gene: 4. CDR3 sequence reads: CASSLLAGGPQLFF. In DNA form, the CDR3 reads TGTGCCAGCAGTTTACTAGCGGGGGGGCCCCAGCTGTTTTTT.

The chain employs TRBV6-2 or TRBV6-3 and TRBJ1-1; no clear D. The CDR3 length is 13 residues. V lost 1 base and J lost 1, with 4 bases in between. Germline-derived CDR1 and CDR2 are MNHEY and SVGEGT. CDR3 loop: CASSYLENTEAFF. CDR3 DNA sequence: TGTGCCAGCAGTTACTTAGAGAACACTGAAGCTTTCTTT.